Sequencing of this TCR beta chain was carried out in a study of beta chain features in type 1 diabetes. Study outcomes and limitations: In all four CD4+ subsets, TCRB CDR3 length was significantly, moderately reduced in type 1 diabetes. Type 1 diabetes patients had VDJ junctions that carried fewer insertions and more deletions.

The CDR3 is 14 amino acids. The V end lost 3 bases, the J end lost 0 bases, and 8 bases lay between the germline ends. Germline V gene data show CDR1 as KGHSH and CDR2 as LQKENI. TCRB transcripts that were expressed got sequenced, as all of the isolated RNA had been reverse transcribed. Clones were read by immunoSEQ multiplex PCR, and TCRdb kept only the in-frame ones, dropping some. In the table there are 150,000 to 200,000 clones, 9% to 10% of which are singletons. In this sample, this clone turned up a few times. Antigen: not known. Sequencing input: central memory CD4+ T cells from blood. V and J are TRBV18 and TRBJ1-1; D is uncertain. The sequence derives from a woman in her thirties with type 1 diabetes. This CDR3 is CASSPAELNTEAFF. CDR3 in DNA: TGTGCCAGCTCACCGGCAGAACTGAACACTGAAGCTTTCTTT.